The entry below describes one TCR beta chain. Its antigen remains undetermined. No base-level quality is on record; no much larger clone is a single base apart. These data are taken from a study of CD8 T cells in Susac syndrome (dated by TCRdb to the late 2010s). Concerning the study at large: Among the sequenced Susac syndrome patients, more than five had clinically active disease and about 8 were in clinical remission. At blood withdrawal, Susac syndrome patients were therapy-naive, treated with corticosteroids (with IVIg additionally given to some), or treated with IVIg alone. The study used repertoire sequencing to test whether antigen drove CD8+ T cell activation and differentiation in Susac syndrome. CD8+ T cell repertoire clonality was compared between more than 9 healthy donors, approximately 14 Susac syndrome patients and about 15 multiple sclerosis patients.

Peripheral blood CD8+ and CD4+ T cells from healthy donors, Susac syndrome patients and multiple sclerosis patients were profiled by high-throughput TCR beta sequencing. The Susac syndrome patients fulfilled recently defined diagnostic criteria for either definite or probable disease. Bulk CD8+ and CD4+ T cells were purified by magnetic negative isolation, while CD8+ TEMRA cells were enriched using FACS. Blood was collected in EDTA tubes and processed within 24 hours, with PBMCs isolated through density gradient centrifugation. PBMCs destined for TCR sequencing were cryopreserved in liquid nitrogen and later thawed in a 37 °C water bath. A purity of at least 90% was achieved for sorted or isolated CD4+, CD8+ and CD8+ TEMRA cells. RNA was extracted using the RNeasy kit, and roughly 0.5 to 1 ug of the RNA was reverse transcribed with random hexamers. TCR beta CDR3 regions were amplified with the immunoSEQ multiplex PCR assay covering 54 Vbeta and 13 Jbeta segments. PCR amplification bias was corrected by using a synthetic template baseline for primer optimization and computational correction. The authors' analysis ran thus. Only productive sequences were kept, with reads annotated to V, D and J genes according to IMGT and analyzed in immunoSEQ Analyzer. Clonality was computed as one minus Shannon entropy normalized by log2 of the number of productive unique sequences. For each patient and control, public and private clones were evaluated within the 100 most prevalent clones. Clones were defined as Susac-specific if absent from the healthy and MS cohorts, from more than 900 published viral clones and from other ImmuneACCESS disease sequences. In-frame beta chains were kept once TCRdb had trimmed the public reads at Q25 with fastp and called clones with MiXCR. Records with the same CDR3 protein are collapsed into one entry carrying the most frequent genes and DNA. The V and J calls come from TCRdb's annotation, not from the publication. Across this sample there are about 24,000 distinct CDR3 sequences, with 80% to 95% seen only once. The ten top clones hold approximately 0.62% of the sample.

The CDR3, cysteine through phenylalanine, is 13 amino acids long. Here the CDR3 DNA is all that survives: 39 bases in frame from base 1. Per the germline V gene, LGHNA is the CDR1 and YNFKEQ is the CDR2. The trim is 0 bases for V and 2 bases for J, with a gap of 5 bases between the germline ends. On the study overall, not on this receptor specifically: CD8+ repertoires in Susac syndrome showed clonal expansion, which was highest in CD8+ TEMRA cells and was greater in clinically active patients than in remitting patients. The study acknowledged that relatively few individuals were included in the TCR sequencing and HLA analysis. Roughly 15 and five Susac-specific public clones were found in the total CD8+ and CD8+ TEMRA repertoires, respectively.

This TCR was recovered from a human donor with Susac syndrome. Input material: CD8+ T cells from PBMCs. The chain was built from TRBV4-2 and TRBJ2-7; the D gene lacks a confident call. The DNA is TGTGCCAGCAGCCAAGATCAGACCTACGAGCAGTACTTC. Its translation is CASSQDQTYEQYF.